The TCR beta chain described here comes from a study of Ad26.COV2.S vaccination and SARS-CoV-2 variants. Study information: Within the COV1001 Ad26.COV2.S trial arm, the donor was enrolled.

Noted treatment: 15 to 20 received Ad26.COV2.S at low or high dose, single or two shots; roughly five received placebo; per-sample allocation not given. Sampling took place 63 days after the first vaccine or placebo injection. The repertoire was sequenced with immunoSEQ multiplex PCR; TCRdb's copy has only in-frame clones and lacks some. The sample has more than 300,000 clones, around 90% seen once. Germline assignment: CDR1 LNHDA and CDR2 SQIVND (reference sequence). Trimming left V 3 bases short and J 5 bases short, with 19 bases between. This CDR3 is built from 16 residues. This clone was seen just once.

The gene calls are TRBV19 and TRBJ1-1; D gene unclear. The receptor was derived from a person between 18 and 65 years old who received the Ad26.COV2.S COVID-19 vaccine or a placebo. This material consisted of peripheral blood, taken in a trial of Ad26.COV2.S vaccine versus placebo. The CDR3 spells CASSMGVGQVRTEAFF. As DNA, the CDR3 is TGTGCCAGTAGTATGGGAGTAGGGCAGGTAAGGACTGAAGCTTTCTTT.